The present entry profiles one T cell receptor (beta chain) with its context. With a much larger clone just one base away, this may be a read error. Preparation of the TCRbeta library was carried out with unique molecular identifiers. Each CDR3 protein is one row after TCRdb ran MiXCR on the PCR reads. The sample yields fewer than 130,000 distinct CDR3 sequences, approximately 10% seen once. The CDR3 totals 16 residues. Germline assignment: CDR1 DFQATT and CDR2 SNEGSKA (reference sequence). This sample was taken from a study of T-cell reconstitution after alpha-beta-depleted transplantation in children.

This TCR derives from a human donor who donated a stem cell graft to a child with acute lymphoblastic leukemia. Sequences were derived from PBMCs from the stem cell graft donor, sampled from the stem cell graft. The genes are TRBV20-1 and TRBJ2-1, with 8 bases that match TRBD1. As DNA, the CDR3 is TGCAGTGCTAGAGAAGGGACAGGAAGCTCCAACAATGAGCAGTTCTTC. It codes for CSAREGTGSSNNEQFF.